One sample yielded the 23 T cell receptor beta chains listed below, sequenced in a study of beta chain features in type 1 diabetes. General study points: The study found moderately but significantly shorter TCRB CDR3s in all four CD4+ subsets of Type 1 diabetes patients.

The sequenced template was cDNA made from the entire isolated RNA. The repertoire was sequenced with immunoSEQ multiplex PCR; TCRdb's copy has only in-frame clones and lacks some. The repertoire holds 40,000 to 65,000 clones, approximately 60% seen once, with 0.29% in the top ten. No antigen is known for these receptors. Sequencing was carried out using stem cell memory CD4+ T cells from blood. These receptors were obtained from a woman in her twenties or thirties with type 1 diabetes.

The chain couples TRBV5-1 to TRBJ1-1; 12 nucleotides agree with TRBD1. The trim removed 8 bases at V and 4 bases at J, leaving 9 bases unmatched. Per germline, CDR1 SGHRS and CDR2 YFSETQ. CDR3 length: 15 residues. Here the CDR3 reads CASTGQGAGGTEAFF. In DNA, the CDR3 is TGCGCCAGTACGGGACAGGGGGCAGGGGGCACTGAAGCTTTCTTT.

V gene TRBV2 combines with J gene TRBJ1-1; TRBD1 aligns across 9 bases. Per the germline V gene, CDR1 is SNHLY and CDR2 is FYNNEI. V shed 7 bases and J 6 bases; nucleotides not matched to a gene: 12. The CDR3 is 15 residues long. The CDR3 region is CASTKEQGAISEAFF. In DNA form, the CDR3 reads TGTGCCAGCACGAAGGAACAGGGGGCTATCTCTGAAGCTTTCTTT.

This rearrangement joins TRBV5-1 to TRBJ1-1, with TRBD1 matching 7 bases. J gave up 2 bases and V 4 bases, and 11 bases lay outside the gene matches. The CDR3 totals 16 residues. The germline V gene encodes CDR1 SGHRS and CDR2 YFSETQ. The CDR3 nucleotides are TGCGCCAGCAGCCAGGGACAGACAAAGATCAACACTGAAGCTTTCTTT. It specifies CASSQGQTKINTEAFF.

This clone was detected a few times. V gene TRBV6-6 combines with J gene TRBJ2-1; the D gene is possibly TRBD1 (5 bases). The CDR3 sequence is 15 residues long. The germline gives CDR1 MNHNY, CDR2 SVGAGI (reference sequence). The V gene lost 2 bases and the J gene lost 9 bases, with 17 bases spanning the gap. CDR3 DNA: TGTGCCAGCAGTTACCCCCAGGGAAGGTGGAGTGAGCAGTTCTTC. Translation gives CASSYPQGRWSEQFF.

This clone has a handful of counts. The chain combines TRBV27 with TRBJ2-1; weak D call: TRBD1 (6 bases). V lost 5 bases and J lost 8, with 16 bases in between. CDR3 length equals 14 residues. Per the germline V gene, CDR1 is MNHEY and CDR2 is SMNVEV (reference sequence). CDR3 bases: TGTGCCAGCAGTGAGGGGGTGGGATGGCATGAGCAGTTCTTC. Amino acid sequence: CASSEGVGWHEQFF.

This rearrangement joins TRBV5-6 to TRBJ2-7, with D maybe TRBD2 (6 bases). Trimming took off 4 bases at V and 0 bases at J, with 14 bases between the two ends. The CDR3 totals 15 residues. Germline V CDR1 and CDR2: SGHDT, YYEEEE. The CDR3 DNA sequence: TGTGCCAGCAGCCCGCTAGCGCGAAGCTCCTACGAGCAGTACTTC. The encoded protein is CASSPLARSSYEQYF.

The CDR3 spells CASSRSDRGETQYF. The CDR3 region has the DNA TGCGCCAGCAGCAGATCCGACAGGGGAGAGACCCAGTACTTC. The chain carries TRBV5-1 and TRBJ2-5, with 8 bases identical to TRBD1. V gave up 4 bases and J gave up 4 bases; unmatched junction bases: 6. CDR1 and CDR2 (germline): SGHRS, YFSETQ. The CDR3 is 14 amino acids.

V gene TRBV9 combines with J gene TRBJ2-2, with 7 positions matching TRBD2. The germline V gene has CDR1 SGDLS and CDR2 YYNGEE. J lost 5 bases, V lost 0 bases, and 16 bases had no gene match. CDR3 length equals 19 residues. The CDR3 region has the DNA TGTGCCAGCAGCGTAGCTGTAGGAGGGAGGGCCTCTAGGACCGGGGAGCTGTTTTTT. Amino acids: CASSVAVGGRASRTGELFF.

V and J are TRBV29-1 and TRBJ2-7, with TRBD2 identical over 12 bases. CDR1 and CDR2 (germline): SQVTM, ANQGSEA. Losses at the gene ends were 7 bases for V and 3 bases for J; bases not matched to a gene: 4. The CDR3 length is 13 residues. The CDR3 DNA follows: TGCAGCGCACGGACTAGCGGGATCTACGAGCAGTACTTC. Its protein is CSARTSGIYEQYF.

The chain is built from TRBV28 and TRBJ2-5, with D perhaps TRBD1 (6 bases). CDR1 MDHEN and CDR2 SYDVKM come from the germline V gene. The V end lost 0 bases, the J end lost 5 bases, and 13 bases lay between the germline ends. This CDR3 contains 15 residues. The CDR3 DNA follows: TGTGCCAGCAGTTTATGGAGCAGGGGAAGTGAGACCCAGTACTTC. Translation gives CASSLWSRGSETQYF.

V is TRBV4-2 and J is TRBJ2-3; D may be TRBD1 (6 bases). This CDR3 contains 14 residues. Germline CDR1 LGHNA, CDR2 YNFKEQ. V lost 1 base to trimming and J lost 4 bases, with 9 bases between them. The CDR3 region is CASSQVGGPDTQYF. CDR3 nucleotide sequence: TGTGCCAGCAGCCAAGTTGGGGGCCCAGATACGCAGTATTTT.

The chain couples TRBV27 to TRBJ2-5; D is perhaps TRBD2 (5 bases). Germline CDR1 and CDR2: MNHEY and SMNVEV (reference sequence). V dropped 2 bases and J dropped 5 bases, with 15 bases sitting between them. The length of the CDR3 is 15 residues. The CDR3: CASSLIPVGGETQYF. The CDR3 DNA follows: TGTGCCAGCAGTTTAATTCCGGTTGGCGGGGAGACCCAGTACTTC.

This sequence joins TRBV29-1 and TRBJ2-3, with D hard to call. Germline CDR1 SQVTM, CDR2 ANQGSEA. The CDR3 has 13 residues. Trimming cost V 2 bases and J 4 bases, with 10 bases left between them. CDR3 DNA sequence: TGCAGCGTTGAAACCGGGTTTGCAGATACGCAGTATTTT. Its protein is CSVETGFADTQYF.

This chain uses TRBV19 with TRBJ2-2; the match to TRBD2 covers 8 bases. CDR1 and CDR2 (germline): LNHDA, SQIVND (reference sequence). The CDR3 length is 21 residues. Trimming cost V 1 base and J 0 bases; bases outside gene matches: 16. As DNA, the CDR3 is TGTGCCAGTAGTATAGCCCCCGGGTCCCTTGGTAGCGGGGCGAACACCGGGGAGCTGTTTTTT. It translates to CASSIAPGSLGSGANTGELFF.

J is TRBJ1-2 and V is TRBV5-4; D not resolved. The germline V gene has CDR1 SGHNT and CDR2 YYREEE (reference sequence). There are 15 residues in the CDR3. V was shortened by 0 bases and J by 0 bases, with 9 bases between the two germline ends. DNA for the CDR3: TGTGCCAGCAGCTTGGGTGCGGAAGCTAACTATGGCTACACCTTC. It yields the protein CASSLGAEANYGYTF.

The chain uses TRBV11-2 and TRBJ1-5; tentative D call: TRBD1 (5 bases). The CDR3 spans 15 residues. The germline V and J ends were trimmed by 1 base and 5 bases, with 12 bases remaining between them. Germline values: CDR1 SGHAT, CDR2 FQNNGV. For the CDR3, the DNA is TGTGCCAGCAGCTTAGTTGGGGGGGGTCATCAGCCCCAGCATTTT. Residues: CASSLVGGGHQPQHF.

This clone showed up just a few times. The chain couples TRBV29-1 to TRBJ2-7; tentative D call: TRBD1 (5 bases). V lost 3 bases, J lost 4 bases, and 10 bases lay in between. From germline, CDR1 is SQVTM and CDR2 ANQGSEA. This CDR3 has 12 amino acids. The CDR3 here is CSVDVAGYEQYF. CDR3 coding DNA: TGCAGCGTTGACGTGGCAGGGTACGAGCAGTACTTC.

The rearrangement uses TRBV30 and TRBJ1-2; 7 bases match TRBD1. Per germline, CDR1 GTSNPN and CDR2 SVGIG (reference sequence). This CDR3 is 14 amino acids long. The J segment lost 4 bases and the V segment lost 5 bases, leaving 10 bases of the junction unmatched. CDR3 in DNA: TGTGCCTGGGCCCGGACAGGCTGGGCCTATGGCTACACCTTC. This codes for CAWARTGWAYGYTF.

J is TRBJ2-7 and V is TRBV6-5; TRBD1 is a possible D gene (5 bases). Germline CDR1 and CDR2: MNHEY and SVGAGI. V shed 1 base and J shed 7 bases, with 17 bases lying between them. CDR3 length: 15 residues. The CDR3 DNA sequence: TGTGCCAGCAGTTACTTTCCCGGCAGGGTGGGGGAGCAGTACTTC. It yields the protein CASSYFPGRVGEQYF.

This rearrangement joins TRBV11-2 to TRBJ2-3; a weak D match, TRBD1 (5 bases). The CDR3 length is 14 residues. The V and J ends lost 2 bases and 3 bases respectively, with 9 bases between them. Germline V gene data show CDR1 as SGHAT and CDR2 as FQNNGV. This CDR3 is CASSLLPGTDTQYF. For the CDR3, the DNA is TGTGCCAGCAGCTTACTGCCAGGGACAGATACGCAGTATTTT.

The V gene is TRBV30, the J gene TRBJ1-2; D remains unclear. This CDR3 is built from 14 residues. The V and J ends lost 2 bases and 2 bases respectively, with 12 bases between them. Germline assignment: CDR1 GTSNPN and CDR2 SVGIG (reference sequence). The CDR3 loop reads CAWSTQWANYGYTF. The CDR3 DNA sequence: TGTGCCTGGAGTACCCAATGGGCGAACTATGGCTACACCTTC. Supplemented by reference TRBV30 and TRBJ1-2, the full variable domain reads SQTIHQWPATLVQPVGSPLSLECTVEGTSNPNLYWYRQAAGRGLQLLFYSVGIGQISSEVPQNLSASRPQDRQFILSSKKLLLSDSGFYLCAWSTQWANYGYTFGSGTRLTVV.

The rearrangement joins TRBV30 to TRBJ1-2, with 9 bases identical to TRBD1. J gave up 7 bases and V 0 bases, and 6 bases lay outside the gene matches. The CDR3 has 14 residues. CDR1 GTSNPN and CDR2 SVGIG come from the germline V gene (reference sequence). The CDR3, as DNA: TGTGCCTGGAGTGTTGAGACAGGGGGAAGTGGCTACACCTTC. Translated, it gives CAWSVETGGSGYTF. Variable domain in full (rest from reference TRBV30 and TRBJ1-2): SQTIHQWPATLVQPVGSPLSLECTVEGTSNPNLYWYRQAAGRGLQLLFYSVGIGQISSEVPQNLSASRPQDRQFILSSKKLLLSDSGFYLCAWSVETGGSGYTFGSGTRLTVV.

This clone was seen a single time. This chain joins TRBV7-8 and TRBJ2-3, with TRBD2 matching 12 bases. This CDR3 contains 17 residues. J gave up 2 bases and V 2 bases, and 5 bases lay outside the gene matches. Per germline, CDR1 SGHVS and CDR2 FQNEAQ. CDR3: CASSLLLAGGDTDTQYF. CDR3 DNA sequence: TGTGCCAGCAGCTTACTTCTAGCGGGAGGGGACACAGATACGCAGTATTTT. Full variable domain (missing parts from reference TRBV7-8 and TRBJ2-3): GAGVSQSPRYKVAKRGQDVALRCDPISGHVSLFWYQQALGQGPEFLTYFQNEAQLDKSGLPSDRFFAERPEGSVSTLKIQRTQQEDSAVYLCASSLLLAGGDTDTQYFGPGTRLTVL.